The TCR beta chain described here comes from a study of CD8+CD57+ T cells in acquired aplastic anemia. The overall study: Sorted CD4+ and CD8+ cells yielded DNA averaging around 3 ug. As sequenced from healthy donors, CD4+ cells averaged roughly 11 million reads.

Only a few counts were recorded for this clonotype. The TCR beta profiling, which covered VDJ combination and CDR3 sequence, was carried out using genomic DNA as the template. TCRdb reanalysed the reads using MiXCR and keeps one entry per CDR3 protein. This table has roughly 86,000 distinct CDR3 sequences, about 45% appearing once. Trimming at V came to 4 bases and at J to 2 bases, leaving 9 bases not matched to a gene. This CDR3 is built from 18 residues. The germline V gene has CDR1 MGHDK and CDR2 SYGVNS. What was sequenced was sorted CD4+, CD8+, or CD8+CD57+ T cells (not recorded which) from PBMCs. This sequence originates from a human donor in good health, serving as a control. The V and J genes are TRBV25-1 and TRBJ2-6; the match to TRBD2 covers 9 bases. In nucleotides, the CDR3 is TGTGCCAGCAGTGCACGCGGGAGGGCAACCGCTGGGGCCAACGTCCTGACTTTC. It translates to CASSARGRATAGANVLTF.